Sequencing of this TCR beta chain was carried out in a study of cytomegalovirus exposure and HLA in healthy donors. PCR employed 60 Vbeta and 13 Jbeta primers. The assay was immunoSEQ multiplex PCR, and TCRdb's table has in-frame clones only and misses some. Of around 200,000 clones listed, roughly 82% were seen once; the top ten hold around 1.2%. The CDR3 extends over 14 amino acids. CDR1 and CDR2 from the germline V gene are MGHRA and YSYEKL. Trimming pared 4 bases from V and 2 bases from J, leaving 12 bases between. Likely unrecorded immune exposures existed in these nominally healthy donors. The chain combines TRBV4-1 with TRBJ2-7; possibly TRBD2 for D (5 bases). The receptor was derived from a girl under 10 years old in good health and CMV-seropositive. The sequenced sample was PBMCs. CDR3 nucleotide sequence: TGCGCCAGCAGCCTCAGACTACCGCCCTACGAGCAGTACTTC. Translating it yields CASSLRLPPYEQYF.